These 29 T cell receptor beta chains were all obtained from the same sample, sequenced in a study of blood T cell repertoires in COVID-19. Sequenced by immunoSEQ multiplex PCR; TCRdb stores in-frame clones only, minus some. The table includes some 300,000 clones, approximately 86% detected once. The sample was peripheral blood. Receptors originate from a man between 65 and 85 years old with acute or convalescent COVID-19.

The table lists this clone with a count of one. The rearrangement joins TRBV19 to TRBJ1-6; tentatively, D is TRBD1 (6 bases). V dropped 4 bases and J dropped 7 bases, with 17 bases sitting between them. CDR1 is LNHDA and CDR2 is SQIVND in the germline V gene (reference sequence). The CDR3 is 16 residues long. The CDR3 nucleotides read TGTGCCAGTAGTACAACAGGGTTGCGGCGAAATTCACCCCTCCACTTT. Amino acid sequence: CASSTTGLRRNSPLHF.

The V call is TRBV15, the J call TRBJ2-7; 7 nucleotides match TRBD1. Germline CDR1 reads LNHNV; CDR2 reads YYDKDF (reference sequence). This CDR3 spans 14 amino acids. J gave up 3 bases and V 6 bases, and 8 bases lay outside the gene matches. DNA for the CDR3: TGTGCCACCAGTAGTACCGGACAGGTCTACGAGCAGTACTTC. The encoded protein is CATSSTGQVYEQYF.

In this sample, this clone turned up a few times. V and J are TRBV10-3 and TRBJ2-7; no clear D gene. This CDR3 region has 12 residues. V dropped 0 bases and J dropped 4 bases, with 4 bases sitting between them. Germline values: CDR1 ENHRY, CDR2 SYGVKD. The CDR3, as DNA: TGTGCCATCAGTGAGTCGACTTACGAGCAGTACTTC. Protein sequence: CAISESTYEQYF.

This rearrangement joins TRBV5-5 to TRBJ2-7; 8 nucleotides align to TRBD1. Germline CDR1 reads SGHKS; CDR2 reads YYEKEE (reference sequence). CDR3 length equals 15 residues. V trimming: 4 bases; J trimming: 1 base; junction bases outside the gene matches: 7. CDR3 residues: CASSPGTGLSYEQYF. DNA of the CDR3: TGTGCCAGCAGCCCCGGGACAGGACTTTCCTACGAGCAGTACTTC. Full variable domain (outside the CDR3, taken from reference TRBV5-5 and TRBJ2-7): DAGVTQSPTHLIKTRGQQVTLRCSPISGHKSVSWYQQVLGQGPQFIFQYYEKEERGRGNFPDRFSARQFPNYSSELNVNALLLGDSALYLCASSPGTGLSYEQYFGPGTRLTVT.

The chain has TRBV9 and TRBJ2-5; TRBD2 aligns across 8 bases. Unmatched junction bases numbered 23, after V lost 3 bases and J lost 4 bases. Germline loops: CDR1 SGDLS, CDR2 YYNGEE. CDR3 size: 20 residues. The CDR3 DNA follows: TGTGCCAGCAGCGAAGGGTCTGCCAGCGGGAGAGTCGGAGCCGGAGAGACCCAGTACTTC. Translated, it gives CASSEGSASGRVGAGETQYF.

The chain couples TRBV2 to TRBJ2-4; possible D gene TRBD2, 5 bases. Germline assignment: CDR1 SNHLY and CDR2 FYNNEI. Between the trimmed V and J ends, which lost 4 bases and 4 bases, there was a span of 14 bases. This CDR3 is 15 amino acids long. The chain's CDR3 is CASSGSGLSKNIQYF. The CDR3 DNA reads as TGTGCCAGCAGTGGATCGGGATTGTCTAAAAACATTCAGTACTTC. The whole variable domain, filled in from reference TRBV2 and TRBJ2-4, reads EPEVTQTPSHQVTQMGQEVILRCVPISNHLYFYWYRQILGQKVEFLVSFYNNEISEKSEIFDDQFSVERPDGSNFTLKIRSTKLEDSAMYFCASSGSGLSKNIQYFGAGTRLSVL.

The V and J genes are TRBV29-1 and TRBJ1-1; D is ambiguous. This CDR3 contains 16 residues. Germline V CDR1 and CDR2: SQVTM, ANQGSEA. Trimming pared 4 bases from V and 2 bases from J, leaving 20 bases between. DNA for the CDR3: TGCAGCGTTGGGGCCCGGGGTCTTGGAGCTAACACTGAAGCTTTCTTT. Its translation is CSVGARGLGANTEAFF.

The genes are TRBV7-2 and TRBJ2-7; 7 bases are shared with TRBD2. The CDR3 extends over 15 amino acids. CDR1 and CDR2 from the germline V gene are SGHTA and FQGNSA. Trimming took 4 bases from V and 4 from J; bases not matched to a gene: 10. The CDR3 sequence is CASSSTSGKGYEQYF. The CDR3 bases are TGTGCCAGCAGCTCCACAAGCGGGAAAGGGTACGAGCAGTACTTC.

This chain links TRBV5-8 with TRBJ1-6; unclear D gene. V was pared by 0 bases and J by 10 bases, with 14 bases between. Germline V gene data show CDR1 as SGHTS and CDR2 as YDEGEE. The CDR3 has 15 amino acids. DNA of the CDR3: TGTGCCAGCAGCTTGGGTTTCACCGGTCGGTCACCCCTCCACTTT. Amino acid sequence: CASSLGFTGRSPLHF. Together with reference TRBV5-8 and TRBJ1-6, the CDR3 gives the full variable domain: EAGVTQSPTHLIKTRGQQATLRCSPISGHTSVYWYQQALGLGLQFLLWYDEGEERNRGNFPPRFSGRQFPNYSSELNVNALELEDSALYLCASSLGFTGRSPLHFGNGTRLTVT.

The chain has TRBV4-1 and TRBJ1-1; D ambiguous. In germline, CDR1 is MGHRA, CDR2 YSYEKL. V shed 3 bases and J shed 1 base, with 9 bases lying between them. The CDR3 is 14 residues long. CDR3 sequence (DNA): TGCGCCAGCAGCCAGTTCGAACAGAACACTGAAGCTTTCTTT. As protein: CASSQFEQNTEAFF.

This clone was seen more than once but under ten times. This chain links TRBV19 with TRBJ1-5, with D unclear. V lost 3 bases to trimming and J lost 0 bases, with 9 bases between them. Per the germline V gene, CDR1 is LNHDA and CDR2 is SQIVND (reference sequence). The CDR3 is 15 amino acids. The CDR3 loop reads CASSIVPYSNQPQHF. In DNA, the CDR3 is TGTGCCAGTAGTATTGTTCCCTATAGCAATCAGCCCCAGCATTTT.

The chain employs TRBV5-3 and TRBJ1-1; D might be TRBD1 (6 bases). TRBV5-3 falls under the ORF class, with uncertain function. CDR3 length: 15 residues. V was clipped by 4 bases and J by 1 base, with 14 bases between them. CDR3 in amino acids: CARSPTQGTNTEAFF. The CDR3 DNA follows: TGTGCCAGAAGCCCAACGCAGGGGACGAACACTGAAGCTTTCTTT.

This sequence joins TRBV18 and TRBJ2-6; no clear D. The CDR3 runs 15 residues. Germline V CDR1 and CDR2: KGHSH, LQKENI. Trimming took 2 bases from V and 1 from J, leaving 6 bases between them. This chain's CDR3 is CASSPSESGANVLTF. The CDR3 DNA reads TGTGCCAGCTCACCAAGCGAGTCTGGGGCCAACGTCCTGACTTTC.

V is TRBV7-9 and J is TRBJ2-1; 9 positions match TRBD2. CDR3 length: 14 amino acids. CDR1 and CDR2 from the germline V gene are SEHNR and FQNEAQ (reference sequence). Unmatched junction bases numbered 7, after V lost 8 bases and J lost 5 bases. This CDR3 is CASFIAGVDNEQFF. The DNA of the CDR3 is TGTGCCAGCTTTATAGCGGGAGTGGACAATGAGCAGTTCTTC. Together with reference TRBV7-9 and TRBJ2-1, the CDR3 gives the full variable domain: DTGVSQNPRHKITKRGQNVTFRCDPISEHNRLYWYRQTLGQGPEFLTYFQNEAQLEKSRLLSDRFSAERPKGSFSTLEIQRTEQGDSAMYLCASFIAGVDNEQFFGPGTRLTVL.

This clone is a singleton in its sample. The genes are TRBV5-6 and TRBJ1-2, with D hard to call. The germline CDR1 and CDR2 sequences are SGHDT and YYEEEE. This CDR3 contains 14 residues. V was pared by 3 bases and J by 2 bases, with 11 bases between. CDR3 nucleotide sequence: TGTGCCAGCAGCTGGGCGAGGGTAAACTATGGCTACACCTTC. Translated: CASSWARVNYGYTF.

The gene calls are TRBV19 and TRBJ1-5; unclear D gene. The CDR3 runs to 15 residues. CDR1 and CDR2 (germline): LNHDA, SQIVND (reference sequence). V lost 7 bases and J 5 bases, leaving 18 bases between the germline ends. CDR3: CASKSRGSVDQPQHF. The CDR3 DNA is TGTGCCAGTAAATCGCGAGGGTCGGTGGATCAGCCCCAGCATTTT.

The V call is TRBV6-5, the J call TRBJ1-2; D is unclear. Trimming stripped 7 bases from V and 4 bases from J, with 13 bases between. The CDR3 is 13 residues long. Germline loops: CDR1 MNHEY, CDR2 SVGAGI. CDR3 coding DNA: TGTGCCAGCACCGAGAGTGCCTTCTATGGCTACACCTTC. As protein: CASTESAFYGYTF.

V gene TRBV4-3 combines with J gene TRBJ1-4, with 7 positions matching TRBD1. The CDR3 is made up of 14 amino acids. Germline V lookup: CDR1 LGHNA, CDR2 YSLEER. Trimming cost V 1 base and J 8 bases; bases outside gene matches: 4. CDR3 sequence (DNA): TGCGCCAGCAGCCAAGGACAGGGACGAGAAAAACTGTTTTTT. Encoded protein: CASSQGQGREKLFF.

The gene calls are TRBV12-3 or TRBV12-4 and TRBJ2-1, with 8 positions matching TRBD1. J was trimmed by 1 base and V by 8 bases; bases with no gene match: 1. The CDR3 is 13 amino acids. The CDR3 sequence: CASHRGSYNEQFF. The DNA of the CDR3 is TGTGCCAGCCACAGGGGGTCCTACAATGAGCAGTTCTTC.

V and J are TRBV5-1 and TRBJ2-2; 7 bases map to TRBD2. Trimming cost V 0 bases and J 4 bases; bases outside gene matches: 15. This CDR3 comprises 19 residues. The germline CDR1 and CDR2 sequences are SGHRS and YFSETQ. CDR3 in DNA: TGCGCCAGCAGCTTGGGACTAGCCGGGGTAAGAAGGTTCACCGGGGAGCTGTTTTTT. Encoded protein: CASSLGLAGVRRFTGELFF.

A single count supports this clone. The rearrangement links TRBV15 to TRBJ1-1; no firm D call. The germline V and J ends were trimmed by 4 bases and 0 bases, with 9 bases remaining between them. This CDR3 has 14 amino acids. In germline, CDR1 is LNHNV, CDR2 YYDKDF (reference sequence). CDR3 residues: CATSTPGMNTEAFF. CDR3 nucleotides: TGTGCCACCAGCACCCCAGGTATGAACACTGAAGCTTTCTTT.

The chain uses TRBV3-1 (or the pseudogene TRBV3-2) and TRBJ1-1, with 11 nucleotides matching TRBD1. With 0 bases clipped from V and 4 bases from J, the junction kept 10 bases outside the gene matches. The CDR3 spans 18 residues. The germline CDR1 and CDR2 sequences are LGHDT and YNNKEL (reference sequence). In DNA, the CDR3 is TGTGCCAGCAGCCAAGATAGGTTCCGGACAGGGGGCGTCACTGAAGCTTTCTTT. It encodes CASSQDRFRTGGVTEAFF.

J is TRBJ1-4 and V is TRBV5-1, with 9 bases fitting TRBD1. The CDR3 is 16 residues long. The trim removed 0 bases at V and 5 bases at J, leaving 5 bases unmatched. The germline V gene encodes CDR1 SGHRS and CDR2 YFSETQ. The CDR3 sequence: CASSLAVGQGNEKLFF. In nucleotides, the CDR3 is TGCGCCAGCAGCTTGGCCGTGGGACAGGGCAATGAAAAACTGTTTTTT.

This rearrangement joins TRBV4-1 to TRBJ2-1, with 11 bases fitting TRBD1. CDR3 length equals 16 residues. V was clipped by 0 bases and J by 8 bases; unmatched bases: 6. CDR1 is MGHRA, CDR2 YSYEKL, per germline. The CDR3 sequence: CASSQDTGQGVYEQFF. The CDR3, as DNA: TGCGCCAGCAGCCAAGATACGGGACAGGGGGTTTATGAGCAGTTCTTC.

J is TRBJ1-4 and V is TRBV27; D is uncertain. The V and J ends lost 5 bases and 8 bases respectively, with 12 bases between them. The CDR3 has 13 residues. The germline V gene encodes CDR1 MNHEY and CDR2 SMNVEV (reference sequence). The CDR3 nucleotides are TGTGCCAGCAGTCCCCTGATGGAGGAAAAACTGTTTTTT. Translating it yields CASSPLMEEKLFF.

This clone was counted a few times. This chain uses TRBV6-1 with TRBJ1-5; D possibly corresponds to TRBD1 (6 bases). Trimming removed 2 bases from V and 7 bases from J, with 15 bases in between. CDR3 length: 15 residues. From germline, CDR1 is MNHNS and CDR2 SASEGT. The CDR3 nucleotides are TGTGCCAGCAGTGAACGTACAGGGACGAACCAGCCCCAGCATTTT. This translates into CASSERTGTNQPQHF.

This chain links TRBV7-2 with TRBJ1-5; TRBD1 matches 8 bases. V gave up 1 base and J gave up 6 bases; unmatched junction bases: 8. CDR1 and CDR2 from the germline V gene are SGHTA and FQGNSA. The CDR3 is 16 amino acids. The CDR3 is CASSLGGQVSGQPQHF. The CDR3 nucleotides read TGTGCCAGCAGCTTAGGGGGACAGGTTTCAGGTCAGCCCCAGCATTTT.

This sequence joins TRBV18 and TRBJ1-2; 9 nucleotides align to TRBD1. This CDR3 region has 16 residues. In germline, CDR1 is KGHSH, CDR2 LQKENI. Germline trimming cut 2 bases from V and 1 base from J; bases unmatched to any gene: 5. CDR3 residues: CASSPNTGQGNYGYTF. Written as DNA, the CDR3 is TGTGCCAGCTCACCAAACACGGGACAGGGTAACTATGGCTACACCTTC.

The chain joins TRBV9 to TRBJ1-2, with D uncertain. Per germline, CDR1 SGDLS and CDR2 YYNGEE. The CDR3 runs to 13 residues. V lost 4 bases and J 2 bases, leaving 9 bases between the germline ends. CDR3: CASSLVVNYGYTF. Written as DNA, the CDR3 is TGTGCCAGCAGCCTTGTCGTGAACTATGGCTACACCTTC.